A selection of T cell receptor beta chains follows, all from one sample in a study of blood T cell repertoires in COVID-19. Profiling relied on immunoSEQ multiplex PCR, and the TCRdb table lists in-frame clones only, not all of them. The data hold 150,000 or so clones, with approximately 86% observed a single time. Sequencing input: PBMCs or T cells enriched from blood (not recorded which). The receptors were gathered from a middle-aged woman who had been exposed to COVID-19. The conserved cysteine and the conserved F or W are not part of the CDR3 here. The D gene is left open where the match is weak.

cdr3_aa d_call v_call
ASSLESGVGGNQPQH - TRBV7-9
ASRTRGKGGYT TRBD1 TRBV9
ASSWQSSGDGYT - TRBV19
SVGAGQETQY TRBD2 TRBV29-1
ASSPGLANEKLF - TRBV10-1
ASSYSGVSGANVLT - TRBV6-5
AISFGSGFTDTQY - TRBV10-3
ASVGQGSETQY TRBD1 TRBV12-3/TRBV12-4
ASSFNRGRLGQGYT TRBD1 TRBV28
ASSVGSISPLH - TRBV9
ASSQDQTGWVGNTEAF - TRBV3-1/TRBV3-2
ASSIGTSGGPRDTQY TRBD2 TRBV19
ATSSGRADTQY TRBD2 TRBV28
ASSEGTGVFQPQH TRBD1 TRBV10-2
AWGASGGSYEQY TRBD2 TRBV30
ASSVASVGTGELF - TRBV9
ASASLQTGNNQPQH - TRBV27
TSSYGQGPVFEAF TRBD1 TRBV6-5
ASTPGDTIY - TRBV7-9
ASSPGGTGNQPQH - TRBV18
TSSRDNYSNQPQH - TRBV1
ASSLEGTTYNEQF TRBD2 TRBV5-1
ASSPSRGQGARDTEAF TRBD1 TRBV7-2
ATSRDRTPDGSYGYT - TRBV15